Listed below are T cell receptor beta chains from one sample, sequenced in a study of shared clonotypes between healthy human individuals. Repertoires were generated with immunoSEQ multiplex PCR, while TCRdb's copy carries only in-frame clones and drops some. The sample carries approximately 740,000 clones, 85% to 95% recorded once. The specimen was naive CD8+ T cells sorted from blood. Receptor source: a young man in good health. Each CDR3 is given with its conserved first and last residue. D genes are given only for firm matches. Rows may omit the clone size; those that give it use once, few, many or a size class.

DNA: TGTGCCAGCAGCTCGGGGACTAGCGGGAGAGTTAACGGGGAGCTGTTTTTT; CDR3: CASSSGTSGRVNGELFF; J: TRBJ2-2; length: 17; D: TRBD2; V: TRBV7-8; size: -
DNA: TGTGCCAGCAGTACCCGAGAAAAACTGTTTTTT; CDR3: CASSTREKLFF; J: TRBJ1-4; length: 11; D: -; V: TRBV28; size: -
DNA: TGTGCCAGCTCACCACCGGCGGGAGTCCCCTCCCTCCACTCCTACGAGCAGTACTTC; CDR3: CASSPPAGVPSLHSYEQYF; J: TRBJ2-7; length: 19; D: TRBD2; V: TRBV18; size: once
DNA: TGTGCCAGCAGCCTTAGCTTCAGGGGGCATCAGCCCCAGCATTTT; CDR3: CASSLSFRGHQPQHF; J: TRBJ1-5; length: 15; D: TRBD1; V: TRBV5-5; size: -
DNA: TGCGCCAGCAGCCTCAAACCTGGACTAGCGGAGGTCTACAATGAGCAGTTCTTC; CDR3: CASSLKPGLAEVYNEQFF; J: TRBJ2-1; length: 18; D: TRBD2; V: TRBV4-3; size: -
DNA: TGTGCCAGCAGCCCTCAGGGCCTGGCAACCAATGAGCAGTTCTTC; CDR3: CASSPQGLATNEQFF; J: TRBJ2-1; length: 15; D: -; V: TRBV7-8; size: -
DNA: TGTGCCAGCAGCCTAATGGGGGGGTTGGGCGCCAACGTCCTGACTTTC; CDR3: CASSLMGGLGANVLTF; J: TRBJ2-6; length: 16; D: TRBD2; V: TRBV7-8; size: -
DNA: TGTGCCAGCAGTGATCGATGGCACCCCGGAGAGACCCAGTACTTC; CDR3: CASSDRWHPGETQYF; J: TRBJ2-5; length: 15; D: -; V: TRBV2; size: once
DNA: TGTGCCAGCAGTGTTGATTGGGAGCAGTTCTTC; CDR3: CASSVDWEQFF; J: TRBJ2-1; length: 11; D: -; V: TRBV28; size: -
DNA: TGTGCCAGCACTCCTCGACGAGGGCCCGGCGAGACCCAGTACTTC; CDR3: CASTPRRGPGETQYF; J: TRBJ2-5; length: 15; D: -; V: TRBV28; size: -
DNA: TGTGCCAGCAGCGTAGAGGAGGGTCCCTACGAGCAGTACTTC; CDR3: CASSVEEGPYEQYF; J: TRBJ2-7; length: 14; D: -; V: TRBV9; size: once
DNA: TGTGCCAGCAGCGGCCCTTTAGATGAGCAGTTCTTC; CDR3: CASSGPLDEQFF; J: TRBJ2-1; length: 12; D: -; V: TRBV9; size: -
DNA: TGTGCCAGCAGCCATACAGGGAGGGCCAAAAACATTCAGTACTTC; CDR3: CASSHTGRAKNIQYF; J: TRBJ2-4; length: 15; D: -; V: TRBV12-1; size: -
DNA: TGTGCCAGCAGTGTAACTAGCGGGCATTACGAGCAGTACTTC; CDR3: CASSVTSGHYEQYF; J: TRBJ2-7; length: 14; D: TRBD2; V: TRBV2; size: -
DNA: TGCGCCAGCAGCCAAGTCCTGAACTCTGGGGCCAACGTCCTGACTTTC; CDR3: CASSQVLNSGANVLTF; J: TRBJ2-6; length: 16; D: -; V: TRBV4-1; size: -
DNA: TGTGCCAGCAGCTTAGGAGGGGGGACAGGGTCAGAGCAGTTCTTC; CDR3: CASSLGGGTGSEQFF; J: TRBJ2-1; length: 15; D: TRBD1; V: TRBV7-6; size: -
DNA: TGTGCCAGCAGCCGCTCGTGGGGCGGGTTACAAGAGACCCAGTACTTC; CDR3: CASSRSWGGLQETQYF; J: TRBJ2-5; length: 16; D: -; V: TRBV27; size: -
DNA: TGTGCCAGCAGCTTGGCGGGCGCGCCCTACGAGCAGTACTTC; CDR3: CASSLAGAPYEQYF; J: TRBJ2-7; length: 14; D: -; V: TRBV5-6; size: -
DNA: TGTGCCAGCAGTATGACTAGCGCCGGGGGGAATGAGCAGTTCTTC; CDR3: CASSMTSAGGNEQFF; J: TRBJ2-1; length: 15; D: TRBD2; V: TRBV27; size: once